The clone carrying this T cell receptor beta chain appeared many times. Its antigen remains unidentified. V shed 3 bases and J 1 base; nucleotides not matched to a gene: 5. In germline, CDR1 is DFQATT, CDR2 SNEGSKA (reference sequence). The CDR3 has 14 residues. These data belong to a study of T cells in Graves' hyperthyroidism and ophthalmopathy. Findings of the study overall: The model anticipated ophthalmopathy a median about 7.1 months pre-onset.

Amplification targeted TCR beta CDR3 regions from RNA transcripts. A first-round RT-PCR of the TCR CDR3 used the HTBI primer set. TCRdb processed the multiplex PCR reads anew with MiXCR; each CDR3 protein has one entry. This table holds around 610,000 distinct CDR3 sequences, roughly 14% found once. This sequence originates from a woman aged 40 to 50 with Graves' ophthalmopathy. This chain links TRBV20-1 with TRBJ2-5, with 7 bases matching TRBD2. The sequenced material came from blood. CDR3 coding DNA: TGCAGTGCTAGTGGGGCGGGAGCCCAAGAGACCCAGTACTTC. It codes for CSASGAGAQETQYF.